The 10 T cell receptor beta chains below were found in one sample sequenced in a study of cytomegalovirus exposure and HLA in healthy donors. Using immunoSEQ multiplex PCR, the repertoire was profiled, and TCRdb retains in-frame clones only, with some absent. The table has more than 85,000 clones, roughly 88% seen once. The specimen sequenced was PBMCs. The receptors stem from a woman in her 30s in good health and CMV-seropositive.

This chain links TRBV5-4 with TRBJ1-2; 7 bases are a match to TRBD1. Per germline, CDR1 SGHNT and CDR2 YYREEE (reference sequence). The CDR3 totals 14 residues. V lost 4 bases and J lost 5; bases outside the gene matches: 8. CDR3 DNA sequence: TGTGCCAGCAGCCCGAGGACAGGAAATTATGGCTACACCTTC. Its translation is CASSPRTGNYGYTF.

The V gene is TRBV7-2, the J gene TRBJ1-6; no reliable D call. The CDR3 spans 17 residues. Germline CDR1 SGHTA, CDR2 FQGNSA. V was shortened by 1 base and J by 6 bases, with 16 bases between the two germline ends. CDR3 coding DNA: TGTGCCAGCAGCTTAGTACCCCCGGGTACGGGTAATTCACCCCTCCACTTT. Residues: CASSLVPPGTGNSPLHF. Based on the CDR3 plus reference TRBV7-2 and TRBJ1-6, the full variable domain is GAGVSQSPSNKVTEKGKDVELRCDPISGHTALYWYRQSLGQGLEFLIYFQGNSAPDKSGLPSDRFSAERTGGSVSTLTIQRTQQEDSAVYLCASSLVPPGTGNSPLHFGNGTRLTVT.

The gene calls are TRBV6-5 and TRBJ2-7; 8 positions agree with TRBD1. Unmatched junction bases numbered 9, after V lost 2 bases and J lost 3 bases. Germline V CDR1 and CDR2: MNHEY, SVGAGI. This CDR3 is built from 16 residues. CDR3 nucleotide sequence: TGTGCCAGCAGTTACGACGGCCGGACAGGGTTCTACGAGCAGTACTTC. This sequence encodes CASSYDGRTGFYEQYF.

V is TRBV9 and J is TRBJ2-6; D may be TRBD1 (5 bases). The CDR3 extends over 16 amino acids. Germline-derived CDR1 and CDR2 are SGDLS and YYNGEE. Trimming shortened V by 3 bases and J by 0 bases, and 10 bases separated the two germline ends. CDR3 DNA: TGTGCCAGCAGCGGGAACAGGTTCTCTGGGGCCAACGTCCTGACTTTC. Residues: CASSGNRFSGANVLTF.

V and J are TRBV9 and TRBJ2-3, with 10 bases fitting TRBD2. With V trimmed by 3 bases and J by 6 bases, 4 bases remained unmatched. The germline gives CDR1 SGDLS, CDR2 YYNGEE. The CDR3 length is 14 residues. This CDR3 is CASSALAGVDTQYF. In nucleotides, the CDR3 is TGTGCCAGCAGCGCGCTAGCGGGAGTTGATACGCAGTATTTT.

CDR3 DNA: TGTGCCAGCAGCTCGATGACTAGCGGGAGGGCGTATGAGCAGTTCTTC. Translation gives CASSSMTSGRAYEQFF. This rearrangement joins TRBV7-9 to TRBJ2-1, with 14 positions matching TRBD2. Germline V gene data show CDR1 as SEHNR and CDR2 as FQNEAQ (reference sequence). Trimming at V came to 4 bases and at J to 8 bases, leaving 7 bases not matched to a gene. This CDR3 contains 16 residues. Variable domain in full (rest from reference TRBV7-9 and TRBJ2-1): DTGVSQNPRHKITKRGQNVTFRCDPISEHNRLYWYRQTLGQGPEFLTYFQNEAQLEKSRLLSDRFSAERPKGSFSTLEIQRTEQGDSAMYLCASSSMTSGRAYEQFFGPGTRLTVL.

Only one count was recorded for this clone. This chain connects TRBV5-4 to TRBJ1-3, with D unresolved. The CDR3 consists of 15 residues. Germline V gene lookup returns CDR1 SGHNT and CDR2 YYREEE (reference sequence). Trimming cost V 3 bases and J 0 bases, with 10 bases left between them. DNA of the CDR3: TGTGCCAGCAGCTCGCGGGGAAGCTCTGGAAACACCATATATTTT. This codes for CASSSRGSSGNTIYF.

The chain carries TRBV30 and TRBJ1-3; D possibly corresponds to TRBD1 (6 bases). Germline CDR1 reads GTSNPN; CDR2 reads SVGIG (reference sequence). CDR3 size: 15 residues. The V and J ends lost 0 bases and 4 bases respectively, with 13 bases between them. CDR3 loop: CAWSVRRGLGNTIYF. Here the CDR3 DNA reads TGTGCCTGGAGTGTACGAAGGGGGTTAGGAAACACCATATATTTT.

The chain combines TRBV5-1 with TRBJ2-1; D unclear. The CDR3 runs 14 residues. CDR1 is SGHRS, CDR2 YFSETQ, per germline. V lost 3 bases and J lost 0, with 7 bases in between. The DNA of the CDR3 is TGCGCCAGCAGCTCTGATAGCTCCTACAATGAGCAGTTCTTC. Protein product: CASSSDSSYNEQFF.

J is TRBJ1-6 and V is TRBV7-9; 10 positions agree with TRBD1. Germline V CDR1 and CDR2: SEHNR, FQNEAQ (reference sequence). CDR3 length: 17 amino acids. Germline trimming cut 4 bases from V and 11 bases from J; bases unmatched to any gene: 14. The CDR3 DNA reads TGTGCCAGCAGCTACCCATTTGGGGACAGGGGTTTTGCACCCCTCCACTTT. Its protein product is CASSYPFGDRGFAPLHF. The full variable domain, completed using reference TRBV7-9 and TRBJ1-6, is DTGVSQNPRHKITKRGQNVTFRCDPISEHNRLYWYRQTLGQGPEFLTYFQNEAQLEKSRLLSDRFSAERPKGSFSTLEIQRTEQGDSAMYLCASSYPFGDRGFAPLHFGNGTRLTVT.